The clone carrying this TCR beta chain was counted between two and nine times. Its target is not known. This sample was included in a study of T cells after yellow fever vaccination. Points from the study as a whole: The booster response re-showed most primary clones: approximately 95% CD4, approximately 90% CD8. The study found a weaker secondary response that peaked faster, day 5 versus 15. It was a small share of clonotypes that appeared in both CD4 and CD8 compartments.

TCRdb reprocessed the 5' RACE reads with MiXCR, giving one entry per CDR3 protein. The sample yields about 310,000 distinct CDR3 sequences, around 3.6% seen once. This CDR3 comprises 15 residues. V lost 4 bases and J lost 6, with 16 bases in between. Germline V CDR1 and CDR2: SGHVS, FNYEAQ. This TCR was recovered from a man in his late teens or twenties who received the YFV17D yellow fever vaccine. The rearrangement joins TRBV7-6 to TRBJ2-1; D gene ambiguous. The sequences come from PBMCs, collected on the day of the yellow fever booster vaccination. CDR3 coding DNA: TGTGCCAGCAGCTCAAGGGCCGTTACGGGCAATGAGCAGTTCTTC. It yields the protein CASSSRAVTGNEQFF.